Here is one T cell receptor beta chain with its context. Its cognate antigen is unknown. The data belong to a study of shared clonotypes between healthy human individuals. Overall study: CD4 naive and CD4 memory each took three plates per donor, while CD8 naive took two and CD8 memory one. Regarding the study as a whole: Generation probabilities were higher for clonotypes shared across all four sorted-subset donors than for unshared ones. Naive subsets usually exceeded memory subsets in estimated richness.

Profiling relied on immunoSEQ multiplex PCR, and the TCRdb table lists in-frame clones only, not all of them. The profile shows a few million clones, approximately 93% of them singletons. Donors, healthy HIV-negative adults, lacked recent acute infections or vaccinations. Germline CDR1 is SGHRS and CDR2 is YFSETQ. After removal of 5 bases from V and 2 bases from J, the junction contained 9 bases not matched to a gene. This CDR3 contains 15 residues. The TCR originated in a young man in good health. Some clones in this sample may be carry-over from other donors' samples. Sequenced sample: naive CD4+ T cells from PBMCs. Described subset: CD45RA+ positively selected. This rearrangement joins TRBV5-1 to TRBJ2-7; TRBD1 aligns across 8 bases. CDR3 DNA: TGCGCCAGCAGTTCTCAGGGGGCCCATCCCTACGAGCAGTACTTC. Its protein product is CASSSQGAHPYEQYF.